These T cell receptor beta chains were read from a single sample in a study of T cells expressing NK-cell markers. TCRdb re-analyzed the 5' RACE reads; it lists each CDR3 protein once, without DNA. The table lists some 390,000 distinct CDR3 sequences. The sample consisted of blood T cells: a sorted CD56 or NKG2C T cell subset, CD4+ or CD8+ T cells, or bulk PBMC T cells (not recorded which). All receptors derive from a woman aged 50 to 60 in good health. Each CDR3 is given with its conserved first and last residue. Fields, in order: V gene, J gene, CDR3 protein.

TRBV27,TRBJ2-1,CASSILAATEQFF
TRBV24-1,TRBJ2-1,CATSDTGTSGGKGEQFF
TRBV24-1,TRBJ2-3,CATSLGTDTQYF
TRBV2,TRBJ2-1,CASSLVAGGTEQFF
TRBV12-3/TRBV12-4,TRBJ2-1,CASSQGLEQFF
TRBV12-5,TRBJ2-1,CASGTSTSGSIDEQFF
TRBV4-2,TRBJ2-1,CASTSGRFNEQFF
TRBV20-1,TRBJ2-7,CSALRPGTGLSSYEQYF
TRBV12-3/TRBV12-4,TRBJ2-1,CASSFSSNNEQFF
TRBV6-1,TRBJ2-1,CASSANIGSYNEQFF
TRBV5-1,TRBJ2-1,CASRNLSVNEQFF
TRBV7-9,TRBJ2-3,CASSGQDSTDTQYF
TRBV6-1,TRBJ2-7,CASTVERASSYEQYF
TRBV24-1,TRBJ2-1,CATSGTRGRVGEQFF
TRBV20-1,TRBJ2-3,CSAPPGGTMDTQYF
TRBV7-9,TRBJ2-1,CASSERGEQFF
TRBV4-1,TRBJ2-2,CASSQWTGINTGELFF
TRBV3-1,TRBJ2-1,CASSQGNLGLAGVNEQFF
TRBV5-1,TRBJ1-1,CASSLESGLAEAFF
TRBV20-1,TRBJ1-2,CSARAVQQGMSGYTF
TRBV5-1,TRBJ2-1,CASSSYPPGLAGGDEQFF
TRBV12-3/TRBV12-4,TRBJ2-7,CASSFGGSNYEQYF
TRBV24-1,TRBJ2-1,CATSDTPSGRNEQFF
TRBV5-1,TRBJ2-5,CASSLGGAGAETQYF
TRBV20-1,TRBJ2-1,CSSRGTVYNEQFF
TRBV6-6,TRBJ2-5,CASTGREFQETQYF
TRBV25-1,TRBJ1-3,CASSDWLSGNTIYF
TRBV27,TRBJ2-3,CASRTGLVADTQYF
TRBV24-1,TRBJ2-1,CATSDGLAGGRGGEQFF
TRBV29-1,TRBJ2-5,CSIKRVETQYF
TRBV7-9,TRBJ2-5,CASSLAVPLSETQYF
TRBV2,TRBJ2-1,CASSGAGGQWEQFF
TRBV5-1,TRBJ2-7,CASSQTGNAYEQYF